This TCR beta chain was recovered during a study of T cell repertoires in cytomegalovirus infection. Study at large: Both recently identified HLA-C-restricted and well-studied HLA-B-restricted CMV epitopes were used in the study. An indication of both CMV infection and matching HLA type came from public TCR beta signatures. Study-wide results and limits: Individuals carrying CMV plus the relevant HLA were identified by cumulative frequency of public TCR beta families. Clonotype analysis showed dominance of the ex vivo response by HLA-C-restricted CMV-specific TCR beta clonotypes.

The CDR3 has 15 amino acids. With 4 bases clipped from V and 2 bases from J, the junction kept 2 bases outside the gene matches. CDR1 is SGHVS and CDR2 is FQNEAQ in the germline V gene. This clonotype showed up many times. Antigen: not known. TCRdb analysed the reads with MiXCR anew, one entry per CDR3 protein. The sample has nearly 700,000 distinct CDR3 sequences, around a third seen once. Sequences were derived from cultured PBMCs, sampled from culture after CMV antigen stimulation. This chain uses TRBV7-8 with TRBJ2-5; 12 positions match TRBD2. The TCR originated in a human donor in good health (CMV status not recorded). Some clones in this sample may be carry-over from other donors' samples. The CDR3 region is CASSSLAGGQETQYF. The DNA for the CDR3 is TGTGCCAGCAGCTCACTAGCGGGGGGACAAGAGACCCAGTACTTC.